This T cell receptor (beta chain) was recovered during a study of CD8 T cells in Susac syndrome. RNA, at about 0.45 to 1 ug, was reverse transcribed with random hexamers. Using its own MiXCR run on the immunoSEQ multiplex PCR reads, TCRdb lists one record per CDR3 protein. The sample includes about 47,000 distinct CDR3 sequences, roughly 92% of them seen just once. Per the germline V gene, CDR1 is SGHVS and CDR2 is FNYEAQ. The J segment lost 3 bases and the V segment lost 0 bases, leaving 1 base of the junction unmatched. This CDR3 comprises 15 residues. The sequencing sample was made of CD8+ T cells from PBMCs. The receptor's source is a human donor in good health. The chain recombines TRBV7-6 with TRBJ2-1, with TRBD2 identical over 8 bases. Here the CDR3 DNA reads TGTGCCAGCAGCTTAGCACTAGCGGTCTACAATGAGCAGTTCTTC. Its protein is CASSLALAVYNEQFF.